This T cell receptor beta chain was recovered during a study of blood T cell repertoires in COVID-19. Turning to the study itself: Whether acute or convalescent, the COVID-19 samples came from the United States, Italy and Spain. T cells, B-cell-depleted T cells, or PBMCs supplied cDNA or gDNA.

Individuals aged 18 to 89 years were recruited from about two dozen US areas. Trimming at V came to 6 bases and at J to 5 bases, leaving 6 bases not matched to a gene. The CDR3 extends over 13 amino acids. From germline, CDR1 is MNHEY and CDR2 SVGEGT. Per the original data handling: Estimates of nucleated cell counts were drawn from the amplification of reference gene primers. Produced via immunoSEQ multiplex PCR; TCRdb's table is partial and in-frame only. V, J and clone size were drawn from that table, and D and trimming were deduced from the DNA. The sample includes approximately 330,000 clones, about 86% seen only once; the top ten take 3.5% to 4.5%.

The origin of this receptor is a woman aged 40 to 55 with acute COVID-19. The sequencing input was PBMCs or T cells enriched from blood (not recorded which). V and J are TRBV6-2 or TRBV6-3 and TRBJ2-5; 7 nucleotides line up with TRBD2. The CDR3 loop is CASSNGLGETQYF. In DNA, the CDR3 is TGTGCCAGCAGCAACGGACTAGGGGAGACCCAGTACTTC.